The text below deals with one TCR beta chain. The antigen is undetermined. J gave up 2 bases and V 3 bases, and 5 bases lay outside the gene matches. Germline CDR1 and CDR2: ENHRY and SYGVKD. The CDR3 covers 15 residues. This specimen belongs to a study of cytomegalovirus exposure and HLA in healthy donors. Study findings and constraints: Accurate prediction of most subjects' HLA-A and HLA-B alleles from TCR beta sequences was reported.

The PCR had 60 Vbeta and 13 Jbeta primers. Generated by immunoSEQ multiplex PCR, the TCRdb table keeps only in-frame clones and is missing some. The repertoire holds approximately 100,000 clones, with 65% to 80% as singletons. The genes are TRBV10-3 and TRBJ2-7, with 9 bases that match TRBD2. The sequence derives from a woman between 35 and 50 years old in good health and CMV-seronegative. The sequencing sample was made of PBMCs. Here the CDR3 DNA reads TGTGCCATCAGTGATTTGACTAGCGGAACCTACGAGCAGTACTTC. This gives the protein CAISDLTSGTYEQYF.